The 26 T cell receptor beta chains in this list originate from one sample, sequenced in a study of sequential checkpoint blockade in melanoma. TCRdb keeps only in-frame clones here, not all; method: immunoSEQ multiplex PCR. The data hold roughly 19,000 clones, with about four fifths observed a single time. Treatment denoted: randomized to nivolumab then ipilimumab (arm A) or the reverse (arm B). Sequenced here: CD8+ T cells sorted from blood (inferred from file names), sampled from a patient given nivolumab and ipilimumab in sequence. The source of these receptors is a human donor with melanoma.

This chain joins TRBV6-6 and TRBJ2-3, with D maybe TRBD2 (5 bases). Trimming removed 6 bases from V and 2 bases from J, with 15 bases in between. CDR3 length: 15 residues. In germline, CDR1 is MNHNY, CDR2 SVGAGI (reference sequence). DNA of the CDR3: TGTGCCAGCAGGAACGGGGTCCTGGACACAGATACGCAGTATTTT. Translating it yields CASRNGVLDTDTQYF.

The table lists this clone with a few counts. The chain links TRBV19 to TRBJ2-7, with D possibly being TRBD1 (6 bases). CDR1 and CDR2 (germline): LNHDA, SQIVND (reference sequence). The germline V and J ends were trimmed by 3 bases and 2 bases, with 8 bases remaining between them. This CDR3 has 13 residues. The CDR3, as DNA: TGTGCCAGTAGTATCAGGGGAACCTACGAGCAGTACTTC. This sequence encodes CASSIRGTYEQYF.

The V gene is TRBV30, the J gene TRBJ2-1; unclear D gene. From germline, CDR1 is GTSNPN and CDR2 SVGIG (reference sequence). Trimming removed 2 bases at V and 4 bases at J, with 18 bases between. The CDR3 has 16 residues. The CDR3 DNA sequence: TGTGCCTGGAGTCTTTATAGTAGCCCAGCATACAATGAGCAGTTCTTC. The encoded protein is CAWSLYSSPAYNEQFF.

This clone was counted once. The rearrangement links TRBV11-3 to TRBJ2-7; TRBD1 aligns across 7 bases. V was clipped by 5 bases and J by 5 bases; unmatched bases: 6. Germline V gives CDR1 SGHNT, CDR2 YENEEA. The CDR3 totals 13 residues. CDR3 region: CASSRYRGHEQYF. In DNA form, the CDR3 reads TGTGCCAGCAGCAGATACAGGGGCCACGAGCAGTACTTC.

The V and J genes are TRBV19 and TRBJ1-6; a possible D gene is TRBD1 (5 bases). The CDR3 loop spans 14 amino acids. Per germline, CDR1 LNHDA and CDR2 SQIVND (reference sequence). Trimming pared 9 bases from V and 7 bases from J, leaving 16 bases between. Here the CDR3 DNA reads TGTGCCAGCTGGGCACAGGACCTAAATTCACCCCTCCACTTT. This sequence encodes CASWAQDLNSPLHF.

This sequence joins TRBV5-6 and TRBJ1-2; D unresolved. V was cut by 2 bases and J by 10 bases, with 9 bases left in between. CDR1 is SGHDT, CDR2 YYEEEE, per germline. The CDR3 totals 11 residues. The CDR3 DNA reads TGTGCCAGCAGCTTCGGAGGAGACTACACCTTC. Encoded protein: CASSFGGDYTF.

This clone was seen more than once but under ten times. V is TRBV5-1 and J is TRBJ1-1; D is unclear. The length of the CDR3 is 13 residues. The V gene lost 4 bases and the J gene lost 6 bases, with 13 bases spanning the gap. Per the germline V gene, CDR1 is SGHRS and CDR2 is YFSETQ. The CDR3 loop is CASSQVNRPEAFF. In DNA form, the CDR3 reads TGCGCCAGCAGCCAGGTGAACCGACCTGAAGCTTTCTTT.

This chain's CDR3 is CASSLQGPAYGYTF. In DNA, the CDR3 is TGTGCCAGCAGCTTACAGGGGCCCGCCTATGGCTACACCTTC. The chain employs TRBV13 and TRBJ1-2; perhaps TRBD1 as D (6 bases). CDR3 length: 14 residues. Trimming cost V 2 bases and J 4 bases, with 11 bases left between them. Germline CDR1 reads PRHDT; CDR2 reads FYEKMQ (reference sequence). Filled out from reference TRBV13 and TRBJ1-2, the complete variable domain reads AAGVIQSPRHLIKEKRETATLKCYPIPRHDTVYWYQQGPGQDPQFLISFYEKMQSDKGSIPDRFSAQQFSDYHSELNMSSLELGDSALYFCASSLQGPAYGYTFGSGTRLTVV.

The genes are TRBV10-2 and TRBJ1-4; D is undetermined. Deletions cut 4 bases from V and 4 bases from J, with 7 bases between. The germline gives CDR1 WSHSY, CDR2 SAAADI. The CDR3 consists of 13 residues. The CDR3 DNA is TGCGCCAGCAGTGGACATCTTAATGAAAAACTGTTTTTT. Encoded protein: CASSGHLNEKLFF.

The CDR3 bases are TGTGCCAGCAGTGAAGGTGGCAGGGCCTACGAGCAGTACTTC. Its translation is CASSEGGRAYEQYF. J is TRBJ2-7 and V is TRBV6-1, with D possibly matching TRBD1 (5 bases). The CDR3 is 14 amino acids. Germline CDR1 and CDR2: MNHNS and SASEGT. V shed 1 base and J shed 2 bases, with 9 bases lying between them.

In this sample, this clone turned up a few times. The genes are TRBV7-9 and TRBJ1-1, with a weak D call TRBD1 (5 bases). Deletions cut 5 bases from V and 1 base from J, with 14 bases between. The CDR3 loop spans 15 amino acids. The germline gives CDR1 SEHNR, CDR2 FQNEAQ (reference sequence). The CDR3 region has the DNA TGTGCCAGCAGCCCAACTACAGGTCCGAACACTGAAGCTTTCTTT. It specifies CASSPTTGPNTEAFF.

DNA for the CDR3: TGTGCCAGCAGATCACGACAGGGGGCTTGGTATGGCTACACCTTC. Its translation: CASRSRQGAWYGYTF. The rearrangement joins TRBV28 to TRBJ1-2; TRBD1 matches 10 bases. The CDR3 covers 15 residues. The junction had 9 bases not matched to a gene; V was cut back by 6 bases and J by 5 bases. The germline V gene has CDR1 MDHEN and CDR2 SYDVKM.

The CDR3 region has the DNA TGTGCCACCTCCAGGGGGACTGAGCAGTTCTTC. It specifies CATSRGTEQFF. The chain employs TRBV6-6 and TRBJ2-1, with 7 bases aligning to TRBD1. The germline V gene has CDR1 MNHNY and CDR2 SVGAGI (reference sequence). This CDR3 spans 11 amino acids. The ends lost 10 bases at V and 9 bases at J; junction bases unmatched: 6.

The chain carries TRBV11-2 and TRBJ2-1, with TRBD2 identical over 11 bases. V shed 0 bases, J shed 6 bases, and the junction held 4 bases outside the gene matches. The CDR3 sequence is 16 residues long. Germline lookup yields CDR1 SGHAT and CDR2 FQNNGV. CDR3 coding DNA: TGTGCCAGCAGCTTAGATGGGCTAGCGGGAGGCAATGAGCAGTTCTTC. Protein product: CASSLDGLAGGNEQFF.

The rearrangement uses TRBV7-9 and TRBJ1-5; TRBD1 agrees at 7 bases. From germline, CDR1 is SEHNR and CDR2 FQNEAQ (reference sequence). The CDR3 has 14 amino acids. Trimming cost V 5 bases and J 6 bases; bases outside gene matches: 7. CDR3 region: CASSNGQEGQPQHF. As DNA, the CDR3 is TGTGCCAGCAGCAATGGACAGGAGGGTCAGCCCCAGCATTTT.

The chain couples TRBV6-5 to TRBJ1-3; D not resolved. V was clipped by 2 bases and J by 3 bases, with 8 bases between them. The CDR3 extends over 14 amino acids. Germline V lookup: CDR1 MNHEY, CDR2 SVGAGI. The CDR3, as DNA: TGTGCCAGCAGTTACACCCGGGGTGGAAACACCATATATTTT. It encodes CASSYTRGGNTIYF.

The chain carries TRBV19 and TRBJ2-5; 7 nucleotides match TRBD2. The closer fit of TRBJ2-7 to the DNA end suggests the J call may be wrong. Germline assignment: CDR1 LNHDA and CDR2 SQIVND (reference sequence). The CDR3 length is 13 residues. The CDR3 sequence: CASSIGGGYEQYF. As DNA, the CDR3 is TGTGCCAGTAGTATAGGGGGGGGCTACGAGCAGTACTTC.

CDR3 nucleotide sequence: TGTGCCAGCAGTTCGACAGGGGACTATGGCTACACCTTC. Residues: CASSSTGDYGYTF. The gene calls are TRBV6-6 and TRBJ1-2; TRBD1 agrees at 8 bases. The CDR3 runs to 13 residues. Germline-derived CDR1 and CDR2 are MNHNY and SVGAGI (reference sequence). V lost 4 bases and J lost 3; bases outside the gene matches: 1.

This clone was observed a single time. The V and J genes are TRBV30 and TRBJ2-1; TRBD1 aligns across 8 bases. The CDR3 totals 16 residues. The germline CDR1 and CDR2 sequences are GTSNPN and SVGIG (reference sequence). After removal of 3 bases from V and 9 bases from J, the junction contained 16 bases not matched to a gene. The DNA for the CDR3 is TGTGCCTGGAGGACAGGGGTTGTTTACGGCCGAGGTGAGCAGTTCTTC. It codes for CAWRTGVVYGRGEQFF.

V gene TRBV6-5 combines with J gene TRBJ2-1; 11 bases are a match to TRBD2. Germline CDR1 and CDR2: MNHEY and SVGAGI. With 7 bases clipped from V and 6 bases from J, the junction kept 8 bases outside the gene matches. The CDR3 contains 15 residues. Here the CDR3 DNA reads TGTGCCAGCAAGATACTAGCGGGGGAAATCAATGAGCAGTTCTTC. It is translated as CASKILAGEINEQFF.

V and J are TRBV19 and TRBJ2-4; 7 nucleotides align to TRBD2. There are 17 residues in the CDR3. Looked up from germline, CDR1 is LNHDA and CDR2 is SQIVND (reference sequence). V lost 1 base, J lost 9 bases, and 15 bases stayed unmatched. CDR3 nucleotides: TGTGCCAGTAGTATAGCCGGGACTGGGAAATCGGGGGGCATTCAGTACTTC. Its translation: CASSIAGTGKSGGIQYF.

The rearrangement uses TRBV27 and TRBJ2-1; 7 bases are a match to TRBD2. From germline, CDR1 is MNHEY and CDR2 SMNVEV (reference sequence). The CDR3 extends over 16 amino acids. The V segment lost 5 bases and the J segment 7 bases; nucleotides outside the gene matches: 14. The CDR3 DNA reads as TGTGCCAGCAGTCTCTTCCCCGGGACTACAGTAAATGAGCAGTTCTTC. It is translated as CASSLFPGTTVNEQFF.

This chain uses TRBV19 with TRBJ2-1; TRBD1 is a possible D gene (6 bases). CDR1 and CDR2 from the germline V gene are LNHDA and SQIVND (reference sequence). Trimming removed 6 bases from V and 4 bases from J, with 16 bases in between. This CDR3 is 15 amino acids long. CDR3 DNA: TGTGCCAGTAGGCCACAGGGTGGACCGTACAATGAGCAGTTCTTC. Residues: CASRPQGGPYNEQFF.

The chain uses TRBV7-6 and TRBJ2-5; tentatively, D is TRBD1 or TRBD2 (5 bases each). Judging by the DNA end, TRBJ2-7 fits better; the J call may be wrong. This CDR3 comprises 14 residues. Germline assignment: CDR1 SGHVS and CDR2 FNYEAQ. The CDR3 region is CASSLGELSYEQYF. The CDR3 DNA reads as TGTGCCAGCAGCCTAGGGGAGCTTTCCTACGAGCAGTACTTC.

This chain links TRBV6-5 with TRBJ2-3; a possible D gene is TRBD2 (6 bases). The CDR3 has 16 amino acids. Trimming removed 4 bases at V and 4 bases at J, with 18 bases between. Germline V gives CDR1 MNHEY, CDR2 SVGAGI. CDR3 amino acids: CASSSSLGGVPDTQYF. CDR3 in DNA: TGTGCCAGCAGTTCCTCACTAGGAGGGGTCCCAGATACGCAGTATTTT.

The rearrangement joins TRBV19 to TRBJ1-2; D not resolved. The V end was cut by 3 bases, the J end by 4 bases, with 15 bases between. There are 15 residues in the CDR3. The germline V gene encodes CDR1 LNHDA and CDR2 SQIVND (reference sequence). CDR3 DNA: TGTGCCAGTAGTATGAGTCGGGTTCCAGTCTATGGCTACACCTTC. It is translated as CASSMSRVPVYGYTF.